These 8 T cell receptor beta chains were all obtained from the same sample, sequenced in a study of blood T cells in healthy people across ages. Primed by a sample-barcoded 5' primer and a J-beta primer mix, a second PCR proceeded for about 6 to 12 cycles. Using its own MiXCR run on the 5' RACE reads, TCRdb lists one record per CDR3 protein. The table has 450,000 to 650,000 distinct CDR3 sequences, under 30% seen once. Separately, the same data were catalogued under a study of T cells of mothers and their children.

The specimen was blood. The origin of the receptors is a boy between 10 and 17 years old in good health.

The chain employs TRBV29-1 and TRBJ2-7; the D gene is possibly TRBD1 (6 bases). V lost 6 bases to trimming and J lost 2 bases, with 11 bases between them. The CDR3 consists of 12 residues. The germline V gene has CDR1 SQVTM and CDR2 ANQGSEA. CDR3 residues: CSVNQGPYEQYF. In DNA form, the CDR3 reads TGCAGCGTCAATCAGGGGCCCTACGAGCAGTACTTC.

Comment on this clonotype: Being one base from a much bigger clone, this may be a read error. The chain combines TRBV7-8 with TRBJ2-1; TRBD2 agrees at 10 bases. The CDR3 extends over 17 amino acids. Germline CDR1 is SGHVS and CDR2 is FQNEAQ. The CDR3 coding sequence is TGTACCAGCAGAAGGGGGCGTGGACTAGCGGACGACAATGAGCAGTTCTTC. Its translation: CTSRRGRGLADDNEQFF.

The chain carries TRBV5-6 and TRBJ2-3, with no clear D. Germline V gene lookup returns CDR1 SGHDT and CDR2 YYEEEE. The V and J ends lost 0 bases and 6 bases respectively, with 8 bases between them. The CDR3 loop spans 13 amino acids. The CDR3 loop is CASSLVYMDTQYF. The CDR3 nucleotides are TGTGCCAGCAGCTTGGTTTATATGGATACGCAGTATTTT. Complete variable domain (other parts from reference TRBV5-6 and TRBJ2-3): DAGVTQSPTHLIKTRGQQVTLRCSPKSGHDTVSWYQQALGQGPQFIFQYYEEEERQRGNFPDRFSGHQFPNYSSELNVNALLLGDSALYLCASSLVYMDTQYFGPGTRLTVL.

This chain uses TRBV12-3 or TRBV12-4 with TRBJ1-1; perhaps TRBD1 as D (6 bases). Trimming stripped 2 bases from V and 3 bases from J, with 10 bases between. The CDR3 is made up of 14 amino acids. CDR3 sequence reads: CASSLRGPDTEAFF. The CDR3 region has the DNA TGTGCCAGCAGTTTACGGGGGCCCGACACTGAAGCTTTCTTT.

The chain links TRBV5-6 to TRBJ2-5; no reliable D call. The CDR3 runs to 17 residues. V lost 5 bases to trimming and J lost 2 bases, with 22 bases between them. Looked up from germline, CDR1 is SGHDT and CDR2 is YYEEEE. The CDR3: CASRAVGWGTNQETQYF. CDR3 nucleotide sequence: TGTGCCAGCAGGGCCGTGGGATGGGGTACCAATCAAGAGACCCAGTACTTC.

The rearrangement links TRBV28 to TRBJ1-2; the D is unclear. The CDR3 loop spans 11 amino acids. Germline V gene data show CDR1 as MDHEN and CDR2 as SYDVKM. V was shortened by 8 bases and J by 6 bases, with 10 bases between the two germline ends. CDR3 DNA sequence: TGTGCCAGCTTAACCGGCGATGGCTACACCTTC. The encoded protein is CASLTGDGYTF.

CDR3 DNA sequence: TGTGCCAGCAGCGTAGCCGGACAGGGAGGTGGAGAGACCCAGTACTTC. Its protein product is CASSVAGQGGGETQYF. The chain couples TRBV9 to TRBJ2-5; 8 positions match TRBD1. Germline V gene lookup returns CDR1 SGDLS and CDR2 YYNGEE. The CDR3 runs to 16 residues. Unmatched junction bases numbered 8, after V lost 0 bases and J lost 4 bases.

This clonotype was counted only a few times. The chain uses TRBV28 and TRBJ1-5; D may be TRBD1 (6 bases). The V gene lost 3 bases and the J gene lost 1 base, with 19 bases spanning the gap. The CDR3 is 18 residues long. Germline V lookup: CDR1 MDHEN, CDR2 SYDVKM. CDR3 sequence (DNA): TGTGCCAGCAGTTTTTATTGGCAGGGGCTACGAAGCAATCAGCCCCAGCATTTT. Its protein product is CASSFYWQGLRSNQPQHF.